This T cell receptor (beta chain) stems from a study of T cell repertoires in cytomegalovirus infection. Study details: Indicated by public TCR beta signatures were CMV infection and matching HLA type. Study results and limitations: People with CMV and the relevant HLA were identified by cumulative public TCR beta family frequency. Dominant in the ex vivo response were TCR beta clonotypes restricted by HLA-C and specific for CMV.

With respect to this clonotype: The target antigen is unknown.

TCRdb re-derived calls from the reads in MiXCR, one entry per CDR3 protein. The table has 150,000 to 200,000 distinct CDR3 sequences, 7.5% to 10% seen once; the top ten hold approximately 4.3%. The CDR3 runs 15 residues. CDR1 and CDR2 from the germline V gene are SGHNT and YYREEE (reference sequence). The ends lost 0 bases at V and 6 bases at J; junction bases unmatched: 3. Sample: PBMCs. The gene calls are TRBV5-4 and TRBJ1-6; TRBD1 agrees at 7 bases. This TCR came from a human donor in good health (CMV status not recorded). Some clones in this sample may be carry-over from other donors' samples. The CDR3 nucleotides read TGTGCCAGCAGCTTGGAGGGACAGTTTAATTCACCCCTCCACTTT. Amino acid sequence: CASSLEGQFNSPLHF.